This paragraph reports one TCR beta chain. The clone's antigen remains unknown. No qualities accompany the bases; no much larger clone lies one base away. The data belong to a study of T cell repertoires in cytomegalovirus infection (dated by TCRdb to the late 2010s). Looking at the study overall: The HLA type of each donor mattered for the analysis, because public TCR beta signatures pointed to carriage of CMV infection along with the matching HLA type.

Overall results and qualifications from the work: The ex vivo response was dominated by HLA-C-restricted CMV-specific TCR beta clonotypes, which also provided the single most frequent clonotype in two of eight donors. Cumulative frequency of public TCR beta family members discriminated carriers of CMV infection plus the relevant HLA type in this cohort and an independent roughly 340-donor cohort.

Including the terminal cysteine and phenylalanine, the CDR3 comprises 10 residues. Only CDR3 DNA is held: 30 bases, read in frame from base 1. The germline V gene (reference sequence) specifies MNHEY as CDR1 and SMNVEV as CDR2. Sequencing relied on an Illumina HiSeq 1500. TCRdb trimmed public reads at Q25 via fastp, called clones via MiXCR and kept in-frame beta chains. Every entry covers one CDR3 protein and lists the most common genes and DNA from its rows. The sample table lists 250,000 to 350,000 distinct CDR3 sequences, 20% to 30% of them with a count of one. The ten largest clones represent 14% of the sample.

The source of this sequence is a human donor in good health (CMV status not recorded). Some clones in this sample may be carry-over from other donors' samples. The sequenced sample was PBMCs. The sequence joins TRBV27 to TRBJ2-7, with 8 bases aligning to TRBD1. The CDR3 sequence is CASGGVEQYF. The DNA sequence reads TGTGCTTCAGGGGGCGTCGAGCAGTACTTC.